This passage covers 26 T cell receptor beta chains from one sample sequenced in a study of blood T cell repertoires in COVID-19 (dated by TCRdb to the early 2020s). Libraries were made using the immunoSEQ multiplex PCR assay. TCRdb mirrors the immuneACCESS table, restricted to in-frame sequences. Some clones are absent from its copies; in checked studies, under half trace to an unresolved V gene, and the reason for the others is unknown. In this sample the table shows about 200,000 clones, 70% to 90% of which occur a single time. The ten largest clonotypes hold roughly 19% of the sample. The sequenced sample consisted of peripheral blood. The receptors were sampled from a man between 45 and 60 years old with COVID-19, enrolled during active disease.

This clone was detected a few times. The chain carries TRBV29-1 and TRBJ1-1; a weak D match, TRBD1 (6 bases). Germline assignment: CDR1 SQVTM and CDR2 ANQGSEA. The CDR3 consists of 14 residues. Trimming removed 4 bases at V and 3 bases at J, with 15 bases between. The CDR3 sequence is CSVGRRGAYTEAFF. CDR3 in DNA: TGCAGCGTTGGTCGCCGGGGGGCCTACACTGAAGCTTTCTTT.

V gene TRBV12-1 combines with J gene TRBJ2-7; TRBD1 reflects the table's D call only, with no check against the DNA. TRBV12-1 is designated a pseudogene. The CDR3 consists of 14 residues. DNA for the CDR3: TGTGCCAGCAGCTTTGTTTGGGGCCCCTACGAGCAGTACTTC. It yields the protein CASSFVWGPYEQYF.

This sequence joins TRBV10-1 and TRBJ1-1, with TRBD1 as a possible D gene (6 bases). V gave up 6 bases and J gave up 4 bases, with 12 bases separating them. CDR1 is WNHNN and CDR2 is SYGVQD in the germline V gene (reference sequence). This CDR3 has 13 amino acids. The CDR3: CASRAGETTEAFF. In DNA, the CDR3 is TGCGCCAGCAGGGCAGGGGAGACCACTGAAGCTTTCTTT.

The sample holds one count of this clone. Written as DNA, the CDR3 is TGTGCCAGCAGCCCTGTTTCGGGGTACAATGAGCAGTTCTTC. Translated, it gives CASSPVSGYNEQFF. This chain links TRBV5-6 with TRBJ2-1, with a possible D match to TRBD2 (5 bases). Per germline, CDR1 SGHDT and CDR2 YYEEEE. There are 14 residues in the CDR3. V was shortened by 4 bases and J by 4 bases, with 12 bases between the two germline ends.

This clone is a singleton in its sample. The J gene is TRBJ2-3, the V gene TRBV30; 13 positions match TRBD2. The V gene end was trimmed by 5 bases and the J gene end by 4 bases; junction bases not matched to a gene: 0. CDR1 is GTSNPN and CDR2 is SVGIG in the germline V gene (reference sequence). The CDR3 has 13 amino acids. CDR3 region: CAWGLAGADTQYF. CDR3 sequence (DNA): TGTGCCTGGGGACTAGCGGGGGCAGATACGCAGTATTTT.

The CDR3 DNA is TGTGCCAGCAGCCAACTAGCGGGACAAGAGACCCAGTACTTC. It yields the protein CASSQLAGQETQYF. The chain uses TRBV14 and TRBJ2-5; 9 positions agree with TRBD2. This CDR3 is 14 amino acids long. The germline gives CDR1 SGHDN, CDR2 FVKESK. After removal of 2 bases from V and 2 bases from J, the junction contained 0 bases not matched to a gene.

The V gene is TRBV7-3, the J gene TRBJ1-5; unclear D gene. CDR3 length: 15 amino acids. Per germline, CDR1 SGHTA and CDR2 FQGTGA. Trimming left V 2 bases short and J 0 bases short, with 8 bases between. Written as DNA, the CDR3 is TGTGCCAGCAGCTTAGACGGAGCTAGCAATCAGCCCCAGCATTTT. Amino acids: CASSLDGASNQPQHF.

This clone turned up a few times. The rearrangement uses TRBV3-1 (or the pseudogene TRBV3-2) and TRBJ1-6, with TRBD1 matching over 8 bases. Looked up from germline, CDR1 is LGHDT and CDR2 is YNNKEL (reference sequence). V trimming: 4 bases; J trimming: 8 bases; junction bases outside the gene matches: 4. The CDR3 spans 14 residues. This chain's CDR3 is CASSPDRVDSPLHF. The DNA for the CDR3 is TGTGCCAGCAGCCCGGACAGGGTGGATTCACCCCTCCACTTT.

Concerning this clone itself: One end of the junction fails to match germline, which may point to a read error. The sample contains more than one DNA sequence encoding this CDR3. The V gene is TRBV5-1, the J gene TRBJ2-2; possible D gene TRBD1, 5 bases. The CDR3 is made up of 15 amino acids. Germline CDR1 reads SGHRS; CDR2 reads YFSETQ. The CDR3 sequence is CASSLEAGWTGELFF. The CDR3 region has the DNA TGCGCTAGCAGCCTAGAGGCAGGGTGGACCGGGGAGCTGTTTTTT.

The chain employs TRBV6-6 and TRBJ2-3, with a possible D match to TRBD2 (6 bases). Trimming removed 5 bases at V and 0 bases at J, with 18 bases between. Germline lookup yields CDR1 MNHNY and CDR2 SVGAGI (reference sequence). The CDR3 length is 17 residues. CDR3 loop: CASSPTLTSWSTDTQYF. The DNA for the CDR3 is TGTGCCAGCAGTCCCACTCTTACTAGCTGGAGCACAGATACGCAGTATTTT.

The rearrangement joins TRBV7-9 to TRBJ2-7; no definite D call. Trimming pared 1 base from V and 2 bases from J, leaving 12 bases between. In germline, CDR1 is SEHNR, CDR2 FQNEAQ (reference sequence). The CDR3 runs 15 residues. The CDR3 bases are TGTGCCAGCAGCTTAGACTTTCCGCTCGCCTACGAGCAGTACTTC. It is translated as CASSLDFPLAYEQYF.

The CDR3 sequence: CASSLAFGGLRIEQFF. The DNA for the CDR3 is TGTGCCAGCAGCTTAGCGTTTGGGGGACTGCGGATAGAGCAGTTCTTC. J is TRBJ2-1 and V is TRBV7-8, with D possibly being TRBD2 (6 bases). The V end was cut by 0 bases, the J end by 10 bases, with 19 bases between. The CDR3 has 16 amino acids. Germline V gene sequence: CDR1 SGHVS, CDR2 FQNEAQ.

The chain recombines TRBV12-5 with TRBJ1-1; 7 bases are a match to TRBD1. From germline, CDR1 is LGHNT and CDR2 FRNRAP. J gave up 0 bases and V 3 bases, and 7 bases lay outside the gene matches. The CDR3 has 16 residues. DNA for the CDR3: TGTGCTAGTGGTTTCCTAGAGGGACAGATGAACACTGAAGCTTTCTTT. Protein sequence: CASGFLEGQMNTEAFF. The full variable domain, its missing parts supplied by reference TRBV12-5 and TRBJ1-1, is DARVTQTPRHKVTEMGQEVTMRCQPILGHNTVFWYRQTMMQGLELLAYFRNRAPLDDSGMPKDRFSAEMPDATLATLKIQPSEPRDSAVYFCASGFLEGQMNTEAFFGQGTRLTVV.

The genes are TRBV18 and TRBJ2-1; 10 bases map to TRBD1. Germline V lookup: CDR1 KGHSH, CDR2 LQKENI. The ends lost 5 bases at V and 7 bases at J; junction bases unmatched: 2. The CDR3 covers 13 residues. Written as DNA, the CDR3 is TGTGCCAGCTCATCGGACAGGGGGAATGAGCAGTTCTTC. Translating it yields CASSSDRGNEQFF.

CDR3 nucleotides: TGTGCCAGCAGCGTAGTGGCTAGCGGGGGGGCTTTTGATACGCAGTATTTT. This encodes CASSVVASGGAFDTQYF. The V gene is TRBV9, the J gene TRBJ2-3; 12 bases are a match to TRBD2. This CDR3 is 17 amino acids long. Germline CDR1 is SGDLS and CDR2 is YYNGEE. With V trimmed by 0 bases and J by 6 bases, 8 bases remained unmatched. The full variable domain, rest sourced from reference TRBV9 and TRBJ2-3, is DSGVTQTPKHLITATGQRVTLRCSPRSGDLSVYWYQQSLDQGLQFLIQYYNGEERAKGNILERFSAQQFPDLHSELNLSSLELGDSALYFCASSVVASGGAFDTQYFGPGTRLTVL.

This chain uses TRBV18 with TRBJ1-5; D gene ambiguous. The V end lost 3 bases, the J end lost 5 bases, and 11 bases lay between the germline ends. The length of the CDR3 is 14 residues. CDR1 is KGHSH and CDR2 is LQKENI in the germline V gene. The CDR3 sequence: CASSPRDGDQPQHF. DNA of the CDR3: TGTGCCAGCTCACCTCGCGACGGAGATCAGCCCCAGCATTTT.

The CDR3 nucleotides read TGTGCCAGCTCACTCCGTCTAGCGGGAGAAACCTACGAGCAGTACTTC. Translating it yields CASSLRLAGETYEQYF. The rearrangement uses TRBV18 and TRBJ2-7, with 10 bases aligning to TRBD2. Germline V CDR1 and CDR2: KGHSH, LQKENI. This CDR3 comprises 16 residues. Trimming cost V 4 bases and J 2 bases; bases outside gene matches: 8.

V and J are TRBV18 and TRBJ2-1, with 13 bases fitting TRBD2. The CDR3 is made up of 15 amino acids. Germline V gene lookup returns CDR1 KGHSH and CDR2 LQKENI. V shed 6 bases, J shed 8 bases, and the junction held 7 bases outside the gene matches. The DNA of the CDR3 is TGTGCCAGCTCGCCGGGACTAGCGGGGTCTGATGAGCAGTTCTTC. Its translation is CASSPGLAGSDEQFF.

A remark on this clone: Within the sample, other DNA sequences also encode this same CDR3. V usage is TRBV6-4 and J usage is TRBJ2-2, with 7 bases fitting TRBD1. Unmatched junction bases numbered 2, after V lost 4 bases and J lost 0 bases. This CDR3 contains 15 residues. CDR1 is MRHNA and CDR2 is SNTAGT in the germline V gene. The CDR3 sequence is CASSAGTANTGELFF. The CDR3 region has the DNA TGTGCCAGCAGTGCCGGGACAGCGAACACCGGGGAGCTGTTTTTT.

V and J are TRBV7-3 and TRBJ2-5, with a possible D match to TRBD1 (6 bases). The CDR3 is 13 residues long. Germline V lookup: CDR1 SGHTA, CDR2 FQGTGA. V lost 5 bases to trimming and J lost 6 bases, with 13 bases between them. The CDR3 sequence: CASSQDRFQTQYF. For the CDR3, the DNA is TGTGCCAGCAGCCAAGACAGGTTCCAGACCCAGTACTTC.

The chain uses TRBV28 and TRBJ1-4; D is undetermined. V lost 3 bases and J 1 base, leaving 15 bases between the germline ends. The CDR3 consists of 17 residues. Germline loops: CDR1 MDHEN, CDR2 SYDVKM. In nucleotides, the CDR3 is TGTGCCAGCAGTTTCCCCGGAGGACTGGAAACTAATGAAAAACTGTTTTTT. Amino acid sequence: CASSFPGGLETNEKLFF.

The chain recombines TRBV9 with TRBJ2-2; D is undetermined. Trimming took 0 bases from V and 4 from J, leaving 7 bases between them. The CDR3 contains 14 residues. Germline CDR1 SGDLS, CDR2 YYNGEE. CDR3 sequence: CASSVVSSTGELFF. CDR3 in DNA: TGTGCCAGCAGCGTAGTAAGTAGCACCGGGGAGCTGTTTTTT. Variable domain in full (rest from reference TRBV9 and TRBJ2-2): DSGVTQTPKHLITATGQRVTLRCSPRSGDLSVYWYQQSLDQGLQFLIQYYNGEERAKGNILERFSAQQFPDLHSELNLSSLELGDSALYFCASSVVSSTGELFFGEGSRLTVL.

The chain recombines TRBV11-2 with TRBJ2-7; 8 bases are shared with TRBD1. CDR1 and CDR2 (germline): SGHAT, FQNNGV. V gave up 5 bases and J gave up 1 base; unmatched junction bases: 13. The length of the CDR3 is 17 residues. This chain's CDR3 is CASSNGQGGVFSYEQYF. The CDR3 nucleotides read TGTGCCAGCAGCAACGGACAGGGTGGCGTGTTTTCCTACGAGCAGTACTTC.

The chain is built from TRBV19 and TRBJ2-6; D perhaps matches TRBD1 (5 bases). Trimming removed 3 bases from V and 0 bases from J, with 18 bases in between. The CDR3 extends over 19 amino acids. The germline CDR1 and CDR2 sequences are LNHDA and SQIVND (reference sequence). The CDR3 DNA sequence: TGTGCCAGTAGTATTGAACGACAGCCCACATTCTCTGGGGCCAACGTCCTGACTTTC. Translating it yields CASSIERQPTFSGANVLTF.

The rearrangement uses TRBV7-6 and TRBJ2-7; a possible D gene is TRBD2 (6 bases). The CDR3 sequence is 12 residues long. CDR1 is SGHVS, CDR2 FNYEAQ, per germline. Trimming pared 5 bases from V and 7 bases from J, leaving 12 bases between. Here the CDR3 reads CASSLPRGEQYF. The CDR3 DNA reads TGTGCCAGCAGCCTACCCCGGGGGGAGCAGTACTTC.

The rearrangement links TRBV5-1 to TRBJ1-3; D not certain. The CDR3 has 14 residues. V lost 0 bases and J 3 bases, leaving 7 bases between the germline ends. Germline CDR1 and CDR2: SGHRS and YFSETQ. The CDR3 DNA reads as TGCGCCAGCAGCTTGGCGAGTAGTGGAAACACCATATATTTT. This encodes CASSLASSGNTIYF.